These T cell receptor beta chains were read from a single sample in a study of blood T cell repertoires in COVID-19. The method was immunoSEQ multiplex PCR; TCRdb's version includes in-frame clones alone and lacks a portion of them. The sample has about 76,000 clones, more than 75% seen once. The sequencing sample was made of peripheral blood. These receptors originate from a human donor in a cohort sampled during active COVID-19. Both conserved end residues are part of each CDR3. D genes are given only for firm matches. Only part of the rows carry a size: once, few, many, or a class if the clone is expanded.

>.|TRBD1|TRBJ2-7|TRBV2
CASSADRTGEQYF
TGTGCCAGCAGTGCGGACAGGACGGGCGAGCAGTACTTC
>once|TRBD1|TRBJ1-3|TRBV9
CASSPGQGLPGNTIYF
TGTGCCAGCAGCCCGGGACAGGGCCTACCTGGAAACACCATATATTTT
>.|.|TRBJ1-2|TRBV5-8
CASSSIDGRDYGYTF
TGTGCCAGCAGCTCCATAGACGGGAGAGACTATGGCTACACCTTC
>.|.|TRBJ2-1|TRBV18
CASSPTQGSYNEQFF
TGTGCCAGCTCACCTACACAGGGCTCCTACAATGAGCAGTTCTTC
>.|TRBD1|TRBJ1-2|TRBV5-4
CASSLQGGPYGYTF
TGTGCCAGCAGCCTCCAGGGGGGTCCCTATGGCTACACCTTC
>.|.|TRBJ1-2|TRBV4-2
CASSPLKEGYGYTF
TGTGCCAGCAGCCCACTTAAGGAGGGCTATGGCTACACCTTC
>.|.|TRBJ2-1|TRBV6-5
CASSYGGAVSNEQFF
TGTGCCAGCAGTTATGGGGGGGCAGTCTCCAATGAGCAGTTCTTC
>once|.|TRBJ1-2|TRBV30
CAWGSKQGTYGYTF
TGTGCCTGGGGGTCAAAACAGGGCACCTATGGCTACACCTTC
>.|.|TRBJ2-5|TRBV5-6
CASSFPGATQETQYF
TGTGCCAGCAGCTTTCCAGGGGCTACCCAAGAGACCCAGTACTTC
>.|TRBD2|TRBJ2-5|TRBV5-1
CASSSLAGGSLQETQYF
TGCGCCAGCAGCTCTTTAGCGGGGGGGAGCCTTCAAGAGACCCAGTACTTC
>.|TRBD2|TRBJ2-5|TRBV9
CASSVGTSGGSFQETQYF
TGTGCCAGCAGCGTAGGGACTAGCGGGGGCTCCTTCCAAGAGACCCAGTACTTC
>.|.|TRBJ2-7|TRBV5-1
CASSLAGDEQYF
TGCGCCAGCAGCTTGGCGGGGGACGAGCAGTACTTC
>.|TRBD2|TRBJ2-5|TRBV11-2
CASSLTPGGGQETQYF
TGTGCCAGCAGCTTAACTCCGGGGGGGGGCCAAGAGACCCAGTACTTC
>.|TRBD2|TRBJ2-3|TRBV5-1
CASSLGLAGADTQYF
TGCGCCAGCAGCTTGGGACTAGCGGGGGCAGATACGCAGTATTTT
>.|TRBD1|TRBJ2-7|TRBV5-5
CASSRTGAYEQYF
TGTGCCAGCAGCCGGACAGGAGCCTACGAGCAGTACTTC
>.|.|TRBJ1-2|TRBV5-1
CASSLGEGVDGYTF
TGCGCCAGCAGCTTGGGAGAGGGAGTGGATGGCTACACCTTC
>.|.|TRBJ2-7|TRBV5-1
CASSRAEEGYEQYF
TGCGCCAGCAGCCGCGCCGAGGAGGGCTACGAGCAGTACTTC
>.|.|TRBJ1-4|TRBV4-1
CASSPPSGEKLFF
TGCGCCAGCAGCCCTCCCTCGGGTGAAAAACTGTTTTTT
>.|TRBD1|TRBJ2-7|TRBV28
CASSSARGPDSYEQYF
TGTGCCAGCAGTTCCGCCAGGGGGCCAGACTCCTACGAGCAGTACTTC
>.|TRBD2|TRBJ2-3|TRBV18
CASSPPGLAGGTDTQYF
TGTGCCAGCTCACCACCGGGACTAGCGGGGGGCACAGATACGCAGTATTTT
>.|.|TRBJ2-7|TRBV6-5
CASSYTNRVSYEQYF
TGTGCCAGCAGTTACACTAACAGGGTTTCCTACGAGCAGTACTTC
>.|TRBD2|TRBJ2-5|TRBV29-1
CSVEGLAGKETQYF
TGCAGCGTTGAGGGGTTAGCGGGGAAAGAGACCCAGTACTTC
>.|.|TRBJ1-1|TRBV28
CASSPGQSNTEAFF
TGTGCCAGCAGCCCAGGACAGTCGAACACTGAAGCTTTCTTT
>.|TRBD1|TRBJ2-1|TRBV7-6
CASSLGTASDEQFF
TGTGCCAGCAGCCTAGGGACAGCTTCAGATGAGCAGTTCTTC
>.|.|TRBJ1-1|TRBV7-9
CASSPARGTEAFF
TGTGCCAGCAGCCCTGCCCGAGGGACTGAAGCTTTCTTT
>.|TRBD1|TRBJ1-4|TRBV5-6
CASSLGQGREKLFF
TGTGCCAGCAGCCTGGGACAGGGGCGTGAAAAACTGTTTTTT